This T cell receptor beta chain was profiled in a study of cytomegalovirus exposure and HLA in healthy donors. The study's findings and limits: As was reported, the classifier diagnosed cytomegalovirus status with high specificity and sensitivity. The study designated roughly 150 TCR beta chains cytomegalovirus-associated.

Of note for this clone: What it binds is not known.

The trim removed 4 bases at V and 0 bases at J, leaving 1 base unmatched. The CDR3 covers 14 residues. CDR1 and CDR2 from the germline V gene are LNHDA and SQIVND (reference sequence). The donors formed part of the approximately 120-subject validation cohort, distinct from the approximately 670-subject first cohort. The data were produced by immunoSEQ multiplex PCR, yet TCRdb's version contains in-frame clones alone and is incomplete. The sample carries some 150,000 clones, roughly 89% recorded once. The sequence was obtained from a woman in her 30s in good health and CMV-seronegative. The chain employs TRBV19 and TRBJ1-1; the match to TRBD1 covers 8 bases. Sequencing was performed on PBMCs. Here the CDR3 reads CASSTGGVNTEAFF. The CDR3 DNA sequence: TGTGCCAGTAGTACAGGGGGCGTGAACACTGAAGCTTTCTTT.